This is a list of T cell receptor beta chains from one sample in a study of Graves' ophthalmopathy and Graves' hyperthyroidism. From the multiplex PCR reads, TCRdb called clonotypes with MiXCR, one entry per CDR3 protein. In the table there are over 500,000 distinct CDR3 sequences, about 20% of which are singletons. Sequences were obtained from peripheral blood. The receptors derive from a young woman with stable Graves' hyperthyroidism. Some clones in this sample may be carry-over from other donors' samples. Each CDR3 is given with its conserved first and last residue. The D gene is left open where the match is weak. Where a row states a size, it is once, few, many or the class of an expanded clone; other rows omit it.

cdr3_aa,cdr3_nt,v_call,cdr3_length,d_call,clone_size,j_call
CASSSLPTRGGSLYEQYF,TGTGCCAGCAGCTCCCTACCAACCCGCGGGGGATCCTTGTACGAGCAGTACTTC,TRBV7-8,18,TRBD2,once,TRBJ2-7
CAWSRKGLAGAFF,TGTGCCTGGAGCCGCAAGGGCCTCGCTGGAGCTTTCTTT,TRBV30,13,NA,few,TRBJ1-1
CASSGTSGIVKFF,TGTGCCAGCTCCGGGACTAGCGGGATCGTGAAGTTCTTC,TRBV7-8,13,TRBD2,few,TRBJ2-4
CASSETGDYEQYF,TGTGCCAGCAGTGAAACTGGCGACTACGAGCAGTACTTC,TRBV6-1,13,NA,NA,TRBJ2-7
CAWTDYGYTF,TGCGCTTGGACAGACTATGGCTACACCTTC,TRBV20-1,10,NA,many,TRBJ1-2
CASSLADKSYEQYF,TGTGCCAGCAGCTTAGCCGATAAGTCCTACGAGCAGTACTTC,TRBV7-9,14,NA,NA,TRBJ2-7
CSVELDRAGANVLTF,TGCAGCGTTGAACTGGACAGGGCCGGGGCCAACGTCCTGACTTTC,TRBV29-1,15,TRBD1,many,TRBJ2-6
CASSALQGPEAFF,TGTGCCAGCAGCGCCCTGCAGGGGCCTGAAGCTTTCTTT,TRBV12-3/TRBV12-4,13,NA,NA,TRBJ1-1
CASSMILTDANFYGYTF,TGTGCCAGCAGTATGATCCTGACAGATGCAAACTTCTATGGCTACACCTTC,TRBV6-2/TRBV6-3,17,NA,NA,TRBJ1-2
CSASPVGTEAFF,TGCAGTGCTAGTCCGGTGGGTACTGAAGCTTTCTTT,TRBV20-1,12,NA,many,TRBJ1-1
CASSEGDLRKEQYF,TGTGCCAGCAGTGAAGGGGACCTTAGGAAAGAGCAGTACTTC,TRBV6-1,14,NA,many,TRBJ2-7
CSATSGKPYEQYF,TGCAGTGCCACGTCGGGGAAGCCCTACGAGCAGTACTTC,TRBV20-1,13,NA,few,TRBJ2-7
CSAKDRVGAFF,TGCAGTGCTAAGGACCGGGTTGGAGCTTTCTTT,TRBV20-1,11,NA,NA,TRBJ1-1
CASSYRTGNYEQYF,TGTGCCAGCAGTTACCGGACAGGGAATTACGAGCAGTACTTC,TRBV6-5,14,TRBD1,many,TRBJ2-7
CASSPRDSANEQYF,TGTGCCAGCAGTCCTCGGGACAGTGCCAACGAGCAGTACTTC,TRBV6-1,14,TRBD1,many,TRBJ2-7
CASSLAQGFTGELFF,TGTGCCAGCAGCTTAGCTCAGGGATTCACCGGGGAGCTGTTTTTT,TRBV7-2,15,NA,NA,TRBJ2-2
CASKTGTGKETQYF,TGTGCCAGCAAAACCGGGACAGGGAAAGAGACCCAGTACTTC,TRBV7-9,14,TRBD1,many,TRBJ2-5
CASTHTGVSGTEAFF,TGTGCCAGCACTCATACAGGGGTAAGCGGGACTGAAGCTTTCTTT,TRBV6-1,15,TRBD1,few,TRBJ1-1
CASNLMSGPNSPLHF,TGTGCCAGCAATCTTATGTCCGGCCCAAATTCACCCCTCCACTTT,TRBV7-2,15,NA,many,TRBJ1-6
CASSVGGKETSGIPRYEQYF,TGTGCCAGCAGCGTAGGGGGGAAGGAGACTAGCGGCATCCCACGCTACGAGCAGTACTTC,TRBV9,20,TRBD2,many,TRBJ2-7
CSAREMGRGTTEAFF,TGCAGTGCTAGAGAAATGGGCAGGGGGACCACTGAAGCTTTCTTT,TRBV20-1,15,TRBD1,few,TRBJ1-1
CASNPGPTNSPLHF,TGTGCCAGCAACCCGGGACCGACTAATTCACCCCTCCACTTT,TRBV7-2,14,NA,many,TRBJ1-6
CASSVSGYYEQYF,TGTGCCAGCAGCGTTTCGGGGTACTACGAGCAGTACTTC,TRBV12-3/TRBV12-4,13,NA,few,TRBJ2-7
CASRYGQGVQPQHF,TGTGCCAGCAGATACGGCCAGGGAGTTCAGCCCCAGCATTTT,TRBV2,14,NA,NA,TRBJ1-5
CASSRQGSESEAFF,TGTGCCAGCAGCAGACAGGGGAGTGAGTCTGAAGCTTTCTTT,TRBV7-8,14,TRBD1,many,TRBJ1-1
CASRKGDYGYTF,TGTGCCAGCCGCAAGGGAGACTATGGCTACACCTTC,TRBV27,12,NA,many,TRBJ1-2
CSVQGGQETQYF,TGCAGCGTACAGGGGGGACAAGAGACCCAGTACTTC,TRBV29-1,12,TRBD1,NA,TRBJ2-5
CASSLRATAGETQYF,TGTGCCAGCAGCTTAAGGGCGACCGCGGGGGAGACCCAGTACTTC,TRBV7-9,15,NA,NA,TRBJ2-5